The T cell receptor beta chain described here comes from a study of a mutant IDH1 vaccine in newly diagnosed glioma. Study-level background: It was radiotherapy, temozolomide, or both that patients received previously, with most receiving both.

Time point in this sample: week 11, during vaccination. Topical imiquimod accompanied each vaccine dose, which consisted of 300 ug of mutant IDH1 20-mer peptide. The assay was immunoSEQ multiplex PCR, and TCRdb's table has in-frame clones only and misses some. The repertoire includes roughly 110,000 clones, 75% to 90% of them detected once, and around 0.61% sits in the top ten. CDR1 is MNHEY and CDR2 is SMNVEV in the germline V gene (reference sequence). The ends were cut back, 1 base at V and 1 base at J, with 19 bases in the middle. The CDR3 is 18 residues long. About this clone: As yet, its antigen is unknown.

Broader study findings: Researchers report vaccine-induced immune responses in approximately 94% of patients.

Sequencing used PBMCs, obtained from a glioma patient whose treatment included an IDH1 peptide vaccine. The source is a woman between 50 and 59 years old with glioma. V gene TRBV27 combines with J gene TRBJ2-5; D might be TRBD1 or TRBD2, each matching 5 bases. CDR3 sequence (DNA): TGTGCCAGCAGTTTATGGGGACCCGGGACCAACATCCAAGAGACCCAGTACTTC. Its protein product is CASSLWGPGTNIQETQYF.